This T cell receptor beta chain was recovered during a study of OX40 agonist ivuxolimab in advanced cancers. Across the whole study: Previous treatment with anti-PD-1, anti-PD-L1 or anti-CTLA-4 therapy was allowed; about 40% had received some. Regarding the study as a whole: Low levels of normalized T-cell clonal expansion also appeared in some nonresponders. Clones of CD4+ and CD8+ blood T cells grew by week 6 at doses of 0.1 to 3.0 mg/kg.

Autoimmune disease history or systemic immunosuppression was exclusionary. The table lists this clone with a count of one. Antigen specificity is unknown. Some clones are missing from TCRdb's copy, which holds only in-frame ones; the method was immunoSEQ multiplex PCR. This repertoire shows around 45,000 clones, 84% found once; its top ten account for 2% to 3%. This receptor was taken from an adult with an advanced solid tumor such as melanoma, head and neck, liver or kidney cancer. The source was CD4+ or CD8+ T cells sorted from blood, collected in a trial of the OX40 agonist ivuxolimab.

In DNA, the CDR3 is TGCGCCAGCAGCGTAACCGGGACTAGTATAAGCGATGAGCAGTTCTTC. Amino acids: CASSVTGTSISDEQFF. The rearrangement links TRBV5-1 to TRBJ2-1, with 8 bases aligning to TRBD2. Germline V gives CDR1 SGHRS, CDR2 YFSETQ. This CDR3 is built from 16 residues. Losses at the gene ends were 4 bases for V and 8 bases for J; bases not matched to a gene: 14.